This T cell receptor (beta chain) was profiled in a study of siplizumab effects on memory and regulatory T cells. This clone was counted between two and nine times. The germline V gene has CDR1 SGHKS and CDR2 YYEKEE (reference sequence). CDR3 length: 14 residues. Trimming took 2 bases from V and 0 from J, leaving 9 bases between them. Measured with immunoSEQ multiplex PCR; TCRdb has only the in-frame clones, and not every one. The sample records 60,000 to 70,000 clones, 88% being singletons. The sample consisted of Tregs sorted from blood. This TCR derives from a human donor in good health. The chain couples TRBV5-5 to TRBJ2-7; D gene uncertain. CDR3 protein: CASSLVGGSYEQYF. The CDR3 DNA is TGTGCCAGCAGCTTAGTGGGTGGCTCCTACGAGCAGTACTTC.